The rows below give T cell receptor beta chains drawn from one sample of a study of shared clonotypes between healthy human individuals. Clones were read by immunoSEQ multiplex PCR, and TCRdb kept only the in-frame ones, dropping some. The profile covers millions of clones, with 80% to 95% appearing a single time and 0.39% taken by the ten largest. The sequencing sample was made of naive CD4+ T cells from PBMCs. The receptors shown here come from a man younger than 35 in good health. Some clones in this sample may be carry-over from other donors' samples. The CDR3 runs from the conserved cysteine through the conserved F or W. Only some rows state a clone size, as once, few, many or a class for expanded clones.

>TRBV28|-|-
CASRVTTSPYEQYF
>TRBV5-4|TRBJ2-7|-
CASSFYRNSYEQYF
>TRBV19|TRBJ2-3|-
CASSRDQVQDTQYF
>TRBV15|TRBJ1-1|-
CATSRRFPNTEAFF
>TRBV5-4|TRBJ1-2|few
CASSLTANYGYTF
>TRBV29-1|TRBJ1-5|-
CSVEDRRNQPQHF
>TRBV14|TRBJ1-2|-
CASSQREVDRRGSYGYTF
>TRBV28|TRBJ2-2|-
CASSVAGGTNTGELFF
>TRBV30|TRBJ2-5|-
CAWSVGQGIRVQETQYF
>TRBV6-6|TRBJ2-7|-
CASSSDGRSYEQYF
>TRBV5-1|TRBJ1-5|-
CASSSFGGSNQPQHF
>TRBV5-1|TRBJ2-7|-
CASSSFGTSGILYEQYF
>TRBV7-3|TRBJ2-7|once
CASSLSGAQAYEQYF
>TRBV28|TRBJ2-7|-
CASSPGGAGYEQYF
>TRBV27|TRBJ2-1|-
CASSFLAGSGEQFF
>TRBV28|TRBJ2-7|-
CASSSTGGPIEPYEQYF
>TRBV28|TRBJ1-5|-
CASSSGTGGGQPQHF
>TRBV10-3|TRBJ2-6|-
CAISTQGVKDSGANVLTF
>TRBV7-2|TRBJ1-1|once
CASSELLGQGRGKNTEAFF
>TRBV5-4|TRBJ1-2|-
CASSLAPRIANYGYTF
>TRBV5-4|TRBJ2-3|-
CASSLGGRFTDTQYF
>TRBV7-8|TRBJ2-3|once
CASSWGGTQGHTDTQYF
>TRBV18|TRBJ2-7|-
CASSDTGGAYEQYF
>TRBV5-5|TRBJ1-2|once
CASSLAMFVRSALYGYTF
>TRBV7-9|TRBJ2-7|-
CASRSLAGGLNEQYF
>TRBV4-1|TRBJ1-1|-
CASSQADRSPEAFF
>TRBV5-1|TRBJ2-2|-
CASSWGQGASTGELFF
>TRBV5-1|TRBJ1-1|-
CASAPQLPNTEAFF
>TRBV2|TRBJ1-5|-
CASSGATGNQPQHF
>TRBV11-2|TRBJ1-2|-
CASSLNYVYGYTF
>TRBV6-1|TRBJ1-4|-
CASSERRGEKLFF
>TRBV7-2|TRBJ1-1|-
CASSLYLGGSTEAFF
>TRBV27|TRBJ2-1|-
CASSSGLAGTQFF
>TRBV6-5|TRBJ2-7|-
CASSSRSGRAYEQYF
>TRBV5-1|TRBJ2-5|-
CASSLAQEGETQYF
>TRBV18|TRBJ1-1|-
CASSPRTGENTEAFF
>TRBV7-9|TRBJ1-2|-
CASSAISFPFYTF
>TRBV25-1|TRBJ2-7|-
CASRGGVAGVAGSYEQYF
>TRBV11-2|TRBJ1-2|-
CASSFTGGGNYGYTF
>TRBV5-1|TRBJ2-1|-
CASSLLLAEGIYNEQFF
>TRBV25-1|TRBJ1-1|once
CASSELGQGHTEAFF
>TRBV12-1|TRBJ2-7|-
CASSFVCTPVEQYF
>TRBV19|TRBJ1-1|-
CASSIPTRAFF
>TRBV7-2|TRBJ2-2|-
CASSAGAGGFGELFF
>TRBV2|TRBJ2-2|-
CASWGGTGTGATGELFF
>TRBV2|TRBJ1-1|-
CASSEVVGGTEAFF
>TRBV9|TRBJ1-3|-
CASSPRDGQRIGNTIYF
>TRBV6-5|TRBJ2-7|-
CASRGGQAAAYEQYF
>TRBV27|TRBJ2-1|-
CARRAGGYNEQFF
>TRBV11-3|TRBJ2-1|-
CASSLSSGSTYNEQFF
>TRBV6-1|TRBJ2-2|few
CASSERQGSTGELFF
>TRBV5-6|TRBJ1-2|-
CASSLVGVNYGYTF
>TRBV28|TRBJ1-1|-
CASRRQGTNTEAFF
>TRBV28|TRBJ1-1|few
CASSLSAEAFF
>TRBV9|TRBJ2-3|-
CASSAGQGETDTQYF